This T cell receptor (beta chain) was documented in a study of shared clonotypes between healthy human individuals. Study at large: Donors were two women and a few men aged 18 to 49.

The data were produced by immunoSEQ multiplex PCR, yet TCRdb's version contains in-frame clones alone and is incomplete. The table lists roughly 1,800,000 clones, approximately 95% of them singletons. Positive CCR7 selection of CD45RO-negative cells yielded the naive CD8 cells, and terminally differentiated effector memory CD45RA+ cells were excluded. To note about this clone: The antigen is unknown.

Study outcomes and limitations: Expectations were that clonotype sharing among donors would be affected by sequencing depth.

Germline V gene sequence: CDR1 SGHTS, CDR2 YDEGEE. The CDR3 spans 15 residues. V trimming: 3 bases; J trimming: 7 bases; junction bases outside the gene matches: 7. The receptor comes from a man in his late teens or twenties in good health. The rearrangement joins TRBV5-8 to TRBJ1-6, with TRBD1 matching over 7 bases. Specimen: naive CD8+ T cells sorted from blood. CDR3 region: CASSSTGTENSPLHF. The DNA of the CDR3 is TGTGCCAGCAGCTCAACCGGGACAGAGAATTCACCCCTCCACTTT.